These 4 T cell receptor beta chains were all obtained from the same sample, sequenced in a study of T cells in Graves' hyperthyroidism and ophthalmopathy. It was RNA transcripts that yielded the amplified TCR beta CDR3 regions. First-round RT-PCR targeting the TCR CDR3 was performed with the HTBI primer set. TCRdb redid the calling of the multiplex PCR reads with MiXCR, one entry per CDR3 protein. The sample includes 340,000 or so distinct CDR3 sequences, around a sixth of them seen just once. Source material: blood. Source of these receptors: a woman in her forties or fifties with Graves' hyperthyroidism.

This clonotype has ten or more counts. This chain links TRBV3-1 with TRBJ1-1, with 7 nucleotides matching TRBD1. CDR3 length equals 13 residues. Germline assignment: CDR1 LGHDT and CDR2 YNNKEL (reference sequence). The V and J ends lost 8 bases and 4 bases, in that order; junction bases with no gene match: 7. DNA for the CDR3: TGTGCCAGCGGGCAGGGGGTGCGCACTGAAGCTTTCTTT. Translation gives CASGQGVRTEAFF.

This clonotype was seen at least ten times. The chain's CDR3 is CASSFDRNQPQHF. CDR3 in DNA: TGTGCCAGCAGTTTCGACAGAAATCAGCCCCAGCATTTT. The rearrangement uses TRBV6-1 and TRBJ1-5, with TRBD1 as a possible D gene (5 bases). Germline V CDR1 and CDR2: MNHNS, SASEGT. The V and J ends lost 5 bases and 4 bases respectively, with 9 bases between them. The length of the CDR3 is 13 residues.

This clonotype was detected many times. This rearrangement joins TRBV5-1 to TRBJ2-3; D gene uncertain. The CDR3 totals 14 residues. The V and J ends lost 0 bases and 0 bases respectively, with 5 bases between them. CDR1 SGHRS and CDR2 YFSETQ come from the germline V gene. CDR3 nucleotide sequence: TGCGCCAGCAGCTTGGCCACTAGCACAGATACGCAGTATTTT. It encodes CASSLATSTDTQYF.

This clonotype came up a few times. V is TRBV5-8 and J is TRBJ1-3; D ambiguous. The V gene's germline CDR1 is SGHTS and CDR2 YDEGEE. V lost 1 base and J 4 bases, leaving 15 bases between the germline ends. The CDR3 sequence is 16 residues long. CDR3 in amino acids: CASSLKEGSSGNTIYF. The CDR3 coding sequence is TGTGCCAGCAGCTTGAAGGAGGGATCTTCGGGAAACACCATATATTTT.